A selection of T cell receptor beta chains follows, all from one sample in a study of blood T cell repertoires in COVID-19. Assay used: immunoSEQ multiplex PCR; TCRdb lists only in-frame clones, some missing. The sample lists 65,000 to 75,000 clones; approximately 87% were seen once. The sample was peripheral blood. The receptor set was obtained from a man aged 50-59 years with active COVID-19. Both conserved end residues are part of each CDR3. A D gene is named only where the DNA matches it firmly. Size is omitted from some rows. Given values are once, few, many or a class for expanded clones.

abundance	d_gene	v_gene	j_gene	CDR3aa	CDR3nt
.	.	TRBV20-1	TRBJ2-1	CSASSGSTPYNEQFF	TGCAGTGCTAGTTCGGGGTCAACTCCATACAATGAGCAGTTCTTC
.	TRBD1	TRBV7-2	TRBJ2-7	CASSLGQSDVEYF	TGTGCCAGCAGCTTGGGACAGAGTGACGTGGAGTACTTC
.	.	TRBV2	TRBJ1-4	CASSEGQLSGKLFF	TGTGCCAGCAGTGAAGGACAGCTTTCCGGAAAACTGTTTTTT
.	.	TRBV13	TRBJ2-7	CASSPVGNGNEQYF	TGTGCCAGCAGCCCGGTCGGGAACGGAAACGAGCAGTACTTC
.	.	TRBV7-3	TRBJ2-2	CASTALIGAGELFF	TGTGCCAGCACCGCTCTAATCGGGGCCGGGGAGCTGTTTTTT
few	TRBD1	TRBV29-1	TRBJ2-7	CSAGTGGYEQYF	TGCAGCGCCGGGACAGGGGGCTACGAGCAGTACTTC
.	.	TRBV10-3	TRBJ1-1	CAISVTRNTEAFF	TGTGCCATCAGTGTTACAAGGAACACTGAAGCTTTCTTT
.	.	TRBV2	TRBJ2-2	CASSAVRAGNTGELFF	TGTGCCAGCAGTGCTGTGAGGGCGGGGAACACCGGGGAGCTGTTTTTT
.	.	TRBV21-1	TRBJ1-2	CASSKVGADYGYTF	TGTGCCAGCAGCAAAGTAGGAGCCGACTATGGCTACACCTTC
.	.	TRBV19	TRBJ1-1	CASIDQGRTEAFF	TGTGCCAGTATCGATCAGGGAAGAACTGAAGCTTTCTTT
.	TRBD1	TRBV19	TRBJ1-1	CASSRTGGDTEAFF	TGTGCCAGTAGTAGGACAGGGGGGGACACTGAAGCTTTCTTT
.	.	TRBV28	TRBJ2-1	CASSSTMGQSSYNEQFF	TGTGCCAGCAGTTCTACCATGGGGCAGAGCTCCTACAATGAGCAGTTCTTC
.	TRBD1	TRBV18	TRBJ2-5	CASSRGTAQETQYF	TGTGCCAGCTCACGAGGGACAGCCCAAGAGACCCAGTACTTC
.	.	TRBV30	TRBJ2-7	CAWSTGYEQYF	TGTGCCTGGAGTACAGGGTACGAGCAGTACTTC
.	TRBD2	TRBV20-1	TRBJ2-1	CSASGGSLYNEQFF	TGCAGTGCTAGTGGCGGGAGCCTTTACAATGAGCAGTTCTTC
once	TRBD2	TRBV7-3	TRBJ2-5	CASSPTGGAWETQYF	TGTGCCAGCAGCCCCACCGGGGGGGCTTGGGAGACCCAGTACTTC
.	TRBD1	TRBV11-3	TRBJ1-4	CASSSGQGGRNEKLFF	TGTGCCAGCAGCTCCGGACAGGGAGGGAGGAATGAAAAACTGTTTTTT
.	.	TRBV19	TRBJ2-1	CASSGLASYNEQFF	TGTGCCAGTAGTGGGCTAGCTTCCTACAATGAGCAGTTCTTC
.	TRBD1	TRBV19	TRBJ2-4	CASSIRPRGTDIQYF	TGTGCCAGTAGTATACGACCCAGGGGGACAGACATTCAGTACTTC
.	.	TRBV11-2	TRBJ2-1	CASSLNRVGNEQFF	TGTGCCAGCAGCTTAAACAGGGTCGGCAATGAGCAGTTCTTC